Listed below are T cell receptor beta chains from one sample, sequenced in a study of cytomegalovirus exposure and HLA in healthy donors. Libraries were prepared by immunoSEQ multiplex PCR; TCRdb keeps only in-frame clonotypes and omits some of them. This table holds more than 150,000 clones, roughly 79% found once. Sequencing was performed on PBMCs. These TCRs come from a woman aged 50 to 65 in good health and CMV-seropositive. CDR3s include the opening cysteine and the closing phenylalanine or tryptophan. D genes are given only for firm matches. Not all rows give a size; the values are once, few, many and, for expanded clones, a class.

>NA|TRBJ1-4|TRBV4-1|NA
CASRRATNEKLFF
TGCGCCAGCAGGAGAGCGACTAATGAAAAACTGTTTTTT
>NA|TRBJ2-1|TRBV19|TRBD2
CASSRKRDPAHEQFF
TGTGCCAGTAGTAGAAAGCGGGACCCAGCGCATGAGCAGTTCTTC
>NA|TRBJ1-2|TRBV5-1|TRBD1
CASSILTGGEGGYTF
TGCGCCAGCAGCATCCTGACAGGGGGCGAGGGTGGCTACACCTTC
>few|TRBJ2-3|TRBV7-2|NA
CASSLEEGVGDTQYF
TGTGCCAGCAGCTTAGAAGAGGGAGTCGGAGATACGCAGTATTTT
>few|TRBJ1-3|TRBV20-1|NA
CSARGSDLDWF
TGCAGTGCTCGCGGTTCCGATTTGGACTGGTTT
>NA|TRBJ2-6|TRBV2|NA
CASSTDSGANVLTF
TGTGCCAGCAGTACAGACTCTGGGGCCAACGTCCTGACTTTC
>once|TRBJ2-2|TRBV27|NA
CASSQAEGYGELFF
TGTGCCAGCAGCCAGGCCGAGGGCTACGGGGAGCTGTTTTTT
>few|TRBJ1-4|TRBV14|NA
CASSQSGGRLFF
TGTGCCAGCAGCCAAAGCGGCGGGAGGCTGTTTTTT
>NA|TRBJ1-1|TRBV7-8|NA
CASSLSLEGREAFF
TGTGCCAGCAGCTTATCCCTAGAAGGAAGAGAAGCTTTCTTT
>few|TRBJ1-2|TRBV4-3|NA
CASSHQGRGEDYGYTF
TGCGCCAGCAGCCACCAAGGACGAGGGGAGGACTATGGCTACACCTTC
>NA|TRBJ2-5|TRBV9|TRBD2
CASSVGEAGGGRETQYF
TGTGCCAGCAGCGTAGGAGAAGCGGGGGGAGGGAGGGAGACCCAGTACTTC
>NA|TRBJ2-5|TRBV5-6|TRBD1
CASSSTNRGKTQYF
TGTGCCAGCAGTTCAACTAACAGGGGAAAGACCCAGTACTTC
>NA|TRBJ2-7|TRBV19|TRBD2
CASRGTSGVEQYF
TGTGCCAGTAGGGGTACTAGCGGCGTAGAGCAGTACTTC
>NA|TRBJ1-2|TRBV7-9|NA
CASSLGADGYTF
TGTGCCAGCAGCTTGGGGGCGGATGGCTACACCTTC
>NA|TRBJ1-5|TRBV19|TRBD1
CASSGDRGQPQHF
TGTGCCAGTAGTGGGGACAGGGGCCAGCCCCAGCATTTT
>once|TRBJ2-7|TRBV2|NA
CASSPQGTEQYF
TGTGCCAGCAGTCCCCAGGGTACCGAGCAGTACTTC
>NA|TRBJ2-2|TRBV10-3|TRBD2
CAIGLAGPTGELFF
TGTGCCATCGGACTAGCGGGACCCACCGGGGAGCTGTTTTTT
>NA|TRBJ1-2|TRBV10-2|NA
CASSAWGEIDYGYTF
TGCGCCAGCAGTGCCTGGGGGGAAATCGACTATGGCTACACCTTC
>once|TRBJ2-7|TRBV5-1|TRBD2
CASSLAPTSGIYEQYF
TGCGCCAGCAGCTTGGCCCCTACTAGCGGGATTTACGAACAGTACTTC
>NA|TRBJ1-1|TRBV18|TRBD1
CASSPLGTDINTEAFF
TGTGCCAGCTCACCCCTAGGGACAGACATCAACACTGAAGCTTTCTTT
>NA|TRBJ2-5|TRBV19|TRBD2
CASSTGTSGRGETQYF
TGTGCCAGTAGTACCGGGACTAGCGGGAGGGGAGAGACCCAGTACTTC
>NA|TRBJ1-3|TRBV19|NA
CASSFAASSGNTIYF
TGTGCCAGTAGTTTCGCGGCGTCCTCTGGAAACACCATATATTTT
>NA|TRBJ1-2|TRBV6-1|NA
CASSVQSSNYGYTF
TGTGCCAGCAGTGTACAATCTTCTAACTATGGCTACACCTTC
>NA|TRBJ2-7|TRBV7-2|NA
CASSSTYREGQYF
TGTGCCAGCAGCTCGACCTACAGGGAAGGGCAGTACTTC
>NA|TRBJ2-1|TRBV6-1|TRBD1
CASSLWGQGNEQFF
TGTGCCAGCAGTCTCTGGGGACAGGGCAATGAGCAGTTCTTC
>few|TRBJ1-2|TRBV4-1|NA
CASSQDGNAGQTNYGYTF
TGCGCCAGCAGCCAAGACGGAAACGCCGGACAGACCAACTATGGCTACACCTTC
>NA|TRBJ2-1|TRBV28|TRBD2
CASSEAGDRKFF
TGTGCCAGCAGTGAAGCGGGAGACAGGAAGTTCTTC
>NA|TRBJ2-2|TRBV27|NA
CASSWGPGELFF
TGTGCCAGCAGCTGGGGGCCCGGGGAGCTGTTTTTT
>NA|TRBJ2-1|TRBV30|TRBD1
CAWSRDSLGPYNEQFF
TGTGCCTGGAGTCGGGACAGCCTAGGTCCCTACAATGAGCAGTTCTTC
>NA|TRBJ2-2|TRBV6-4|TRBD1
CASSGEQGARTGELFF
TGTGCCAGCAGTGGGGAACAGGGGGCGAGGACCGGGGAGCTGTTTTTT
>once|TRBJ2-1|TRBV7-7|NA
CASSSHRGRYNEQFF
TGTGCTAGCAGCTCGCACCGGGGGAGATACAATGAGCAGTTCTTC
>few|TRBJ1-3|TRBV5-4|NA
CASSLGAGVSGNTIYF
TGTGCCAGCAGCTTGGGCGCAGGCGTCTCTGGAAACACCATATATTTT
>NA|TRBJ2-2|TRBV9|TRBD2
CASSAGGGLYTGELFF
TGTGCCAGCAGCGCCGGGGGGGGACTCTACACCGGGGAGCTGTTTTTT
>NA|TRBJ1-4|TRBV7-9|TRBD1
CASNKGTGGSEKLFF
TGTGCCAGCAACAAAGGGACAGGGGGGAGTGAAAAACTGTTTTTT
>NA|TRBJ2-5|TRBV29-1|NA
CSVGTDQETQYF
TGCAGCGTTGGGACAGATCAAGAGACCCAGTACTTC
>few|TRBJ1-3|TRBV6-6|TRBD1
CASSSRTGRNTIYF
TGTGCCAGCAGTTCCCGGACAGGGCGGAACACCATATATTTT
>NA|TRBJ2-1|TRBV4-1|TRBD2
CASSSAGVSSPYNEQFF
TGCGCCAGCAGCTCAGCGGGGGTATCGAGCCCCTACAATGAGCAGTTCTTC
>once|TRBJ2-7|TRBV11-3|TRBD2
CASSLQRDYEQYF
TGTGCCAGCAGCCTTCAGCGGGACTACGAGCAGTACTTC
>NA|TRBJ2-7|TRBV16|NA
CASSPSQGQYF
TGTGCCAGCAGCCCCTCCCAGGGGCAGTACTTC
>few|TRBJ1-1|TRBV7-9|NA
CASSLAPYTEAFF
TGTGCCAGCAGCTTAGCCCCGTACACTGAAGCTTTCTTT
>NA|TRBJ2-2|TRBV5-8|NA
CASSPRGALAGELFF
TGTGCCAGCAGCCCCCGGGGGGCGTTGGCCGGGGAGCTGTTTTTT
>NA|TRBJ2-1|TRBV2|TRBD2
CASSGLAGYNEQFF
TGTGCCAGCAGTGGGCTAGCGGGATACAATGAGCAGTTCTTC
>NA|TRBJ1-2|TRBV19|TRBD1
CASSIEDRGIYYGYTF
TGTGCCAGTAGTATAGAGGACAGGGGCATTTACTATGGCTACACCTTC
>NA|TRBJ2-3|TRBV19|TRBD2
CASSIRREDTDTQYF
TGTGCCAGTAGTATCCGGCGGGAGGACACAGATACGCAGTATTTT
>NA|TRBJ2-3|TRBV30|NA
CAWSAGITDTQYF
TGTGCCTGGAGTGCGGGAATCACAGATACGCAGTATTTT
>NA|TRBJ2-7|TRBV19|NA
CASSIKQGRYEQYF
TGTGCCAGTAGTATAAAACAGGGACGCTACGAGCAGTACTTC
>NA|TRBJ1-1|TRBV9|NA
CASSVTQGTEAFF
TGTGCCAGCAGCGTAACCCAGGGAACTGAAGCTTTCTTT
>once|TRBJ1-2|TRBV6-5|TRBD1
CASSRQGRSDYGYTF
TGTGCCAGCAGCAGACAGGGGCGATCGGACTATGGCTACACCTTC
>NA|TRBJ1-1|TRBV12-5|NA
CASGLVKGGPSTEAFF
TGTGCTAGTGGTTTGGTAAAGGGGGGGCCCAGCACTGAAGCTTTCTTT
>NA|TRBJ1-2|TRBV19|NA
CASNPTGSTGYTF
TGTGCCAGTAACCCGACAGGTTCGACCGGCTACACCTTC
>NA|TRBJ1-1|TRBV19|NA
CASSIVYSGELNTEAFF
TGTGCCAGTAGTATTGTCTATTCGGGGGAGCTAAACACTGAAGCTTTCTTT
>NA|TRBJ1-4|TRBV25-1|TRBD1
CASSDDRGIEKLFF
TGTGCCAGCAGTGACGACAGGGGAATTGAAAAACTGTTTTTT
>NA|TRBJ1-6|TRBV6-1|NA
CASSDGGYYSPLHF
TGTGCCAGCAGTGACGGAGGCTATTATTCACCCCTCCACTTT
>NA|TRBJ1-1|TRBV9|NA
CASSPEGALTEAFF
TGTGCCAGCAGCCCCGAAGGGGCTTTGACTGAAGCTTTCTTT